The 17 T cell receptor beta chains below were found in one sample sequenced in a study of T cell repertoires in cytomegalovirus infection. TCRdb used MiXCR to reprocess the reads, holding one entry per CDR3 protein. This table has fewer than 700,000 distinct CDR3 sequences, 20% to 25% appearing once. Input material: CD8+ T cells from PBMCs. These receptor sequences come from a human donor in good health (CMV status not recorded). Some clones in this sample may be carry-over from other donors' samples.

In its sample, this clonotype was seen a few times. V is TRBV20-1 and J is TRBJ1-2; D might be TRBD1 (6 bases). With 0 bases removed from V and 7 bases from J, the gap between germline ends came to 9 bases. CDR1 and CDR2 (germline): DFQATT, SNEGSKA (reference sequence). CDR3 length: 12 amino acids. The CDR3 region is CSARDTGFGYTF. The DNA of the CDR3 is TGCAGTGCTAGAGATACAGGGTTTGGCTACACCTTC.

J is TRBJ2-1 and V is TRBV6-6; 9 bases line up with TRBD1. This CDR3 has 15 residues. In germline, CDR1 is MNHNY, CDR2 SVGAGI (reference sequence). V was pared by 5 bases and J by 5 bases, with 7 bases of the junction left unmatched. The CDR3 nucleotides read TGTGCCAGCAGTACAGGGGGCGAATATAACAATGAGCAGTTCTTC. This encodes CASSTGGEYNNEQFF.

This chain connects TRBV5-4 to TRBJ2-5; 8 nucleotides match TRBD2. CDR3 length: 16 residues. Germline V gives CDR1 SGHNT, CDR2 YYREEE (reference sequence). The junction had 12 bases not matched to a gene; V was cut back by 3 bases and J by 5 bases. CDR3 sequence: CASSWDRGGPMETQYF. The DNA for the CDR3 is TGTGCCAGCAGCTGGGATCGGGGGGGGCCAATGGAGACCCAGTACTTC.

V is TRBV12-3 or TRBV12-4 and J is TRBJ1-2; weak D call: TRBD1 (5 bases). The V and J ends lost 3 bases and 7 bases respectively, with 18 bases between them. The CDR3 extends over 15 amino acids. This chain's CDR3 is CASSLRERWDCGYTF. CDR3 bases: TGTGCCAGCAGTTTGAGGGAGCGTTGGGACTGTGGCTACACCTTC.

This clonotype was detected many times. The V call is TRBV7-8, the J call TRBJ2-1; 8 bases align to TRBD1. CDR3 length: 15 amino acids. Trimming at V came to 2 bases and at J to 15 bases, leaving 15 bases not matched to a gene. CDR1 is SGHVS and CDR2 is FQNEAQ in the germline V gene. The DNA for the CDR3 is TGTGCCAGCAGCTTATTGGGGGCTCGACAGGGGCAACTGTTCTTC. Its protein product is CASSLLGARQGQLFF.

This clonotype has only one observation. With a much larger clone just one base away, this may be a read error. Likely a read error: the CDR3 ends without its conserved phenylalanine or tryptophan. The chain has TRBV4-3 and TRBJ2-1; 7 nucleotides agree with TRBD2. This CDR3 is 14 amino acids long. CDR1 is LGHNA, CDR2 YSLEER, per germline. V trimming: 5 bases; J trimming: 2 bases; junction bases outside the gene matches: 3. The CDR3: CASSDSGAYNEQFV. The CDR3 DNA sequence: TGCGCCAGCAGCGACAGCGGGGCCTACAATGAGCAGTTCGTC.

This clonotype was seen a few times. The gene calls are TRBV7-2 and TRBJ2-5; D call uncertain. The CDR3 loop spans 14 amino acids. Germline V gives CDR1 SGHTA, CDR2 FQGNSA. V shed 6 bases and J shed 5 bases, with 16 bases lying between them. CDR3 in amino acids: CASSLGRYRETQYF. CDR3 in DNA: TGTGCCAGCAGTCTAGGGCGGTACCGGGAGACCCAGTACTTC.

A word on this clonotype: A read error may explain this, as a much larger clone is one base away. The chain carries TRBV11-3 and TRBJ2-1, with a tentative D call TRBD1 (6 bases). From germline, CDR1 is SGHNT and CDR2 YENEEA. The CDR3 is 13 residues long. The CDR3 is CVSSYSTGNEQFF. The CDR3 bases are TGTGTCAGCAGCTATTCCACAGGGAATGAGCAGTTCTTC. Drawing the rest from reference TRBV11-3 and TRBJ2-1, the complete variable domain is EAGVVQSPRYKIIEKKQPVAFWCNPISGHNTLYWYLQNLGQGPELLIRYENEEAVDDSQLPKDRFSAERLKGVDSTLKIQPAELGDSAVYLCVSSYSTGNEQFFGPGTRLTVL.

This clonotype has just a few counts. This chain connects TRBV25-1 to TRBJ2-2, with D uncertain. This CDR3 has 13 amino acids. From germline, CDR1 is MGHDK and CDR2 SYGVNS. The V end lost 2 bases, the J end lost 6 bases, and 7 bases lay between the germline ends. CDR3 protein: CASSEGFPGELFF. The CDR3 coding sequence is TGTGCCAGCAGTGAAGGGTTTCCCGGGGAGCTGTTTTTT.

The rearrangement uses TRBV29-1 and TRBJ1-2; TRBD1 is a possible D gene (5 bases). Germline V CDR1 and CDR2: SQVTM, ANQGSEA. V was pared by 3 bases and J by 7 bases, with 27 bases between. The CDR3 spans 17 residues. The CDR3 DNA is TGCAGCGTTGACCTCAAAATAGGAGGGGCAATGAAGTTTGGCTACACCTTC. This translates into CSVDLKIGGAMKFGYTF.

Notes on this clonotype: This may be a read error: a much more frequent sequence differs by one nucleotide. This rearrangement joins TRBV6-2 or TRBV6-3 to TRBJ1-1; D ambiguous. The CDR3 consists of 13 residues. Germline assignment: CDR1 MNHEY and CDR2 SVGEGT. With 6 bases removed from V and 4 bases from J, the gap between germline ends came to 12 bases. The CDR3 here is CASRTEGSTEAFF. The CDR3 DNA follows: TGTGCCAGCAGGACGGAGGGATCCACTGAAGCTTTCTTT.

The genes are TRBV5-1 and TRBJ2-1, with TRBD1 as a possible D gene (5 bases). Looked up from germline, CDR1 is SGHRS and CDR2 is YFSETQ. Trimming took off 0 bases at V and 3 bases at J, with 10 bases between the two ends. This CDR3 comprises 15 residues. The CDR3 loop is CASSLVTGDYNEQFF. The CDR3 DNA is TGCGCCAGCAGCTTGGTTACAGGAGACTACAATGAGCAGTTCTTC.

The rearrangement links TRBV13 to TRBJ2-1, with 10 bases fitting TRBD1. Germline V gene sequence: CDR1 PRHDT, CDR2 FYEKMQ (reference sequence). This CDR3 has 15 residues. Trimming cost V 10 bases and J 11 bases; bases outside gene matches: 17. The DNA of the CDR3 is TGTGCCAACAGTCAAGACAGGGGGCTCGGTAATAAGCAGTTCTTC. Amino acids: CANSQDRGLGNKQFF.

This clonotype was seen a handful of times. The genes are TRBV25-1 and TRBJ2-3, with 9 bases identical to TRBD1. Germline V CDR1 and CDR2: MGHDK, SYGVNS. Trimming took 5 bases from V and 2 from J; bases not matched to a gene: 2. CDR3 size: 14 residues. CDR3 sequence: CASSQQGATDTQYF. The CDR3 DNA follows: TGTGCCAGCAGTCAACAGGGGGCCACAGATACGCAGTATTTT.

This rearrangement joins TRBV6-5 to TRBJ1-5; D gene ambiguous. The CDR3 runs 14 residues. Germline CDR1 reads MNHEY; CDR2 reads SVGAGI. Trimming stripped 2 bases from V and 8 bases from J, with 13 bases between. CDR3 loop: CASSYRGLAEPQHF. The DNA for the CDR3 is TGTGCCAGCAGTTACAGAGGGTTGGCGGAGCCCCAGCATTTT.

A remark on this clonotype: The junction and the germline gene differ at one end; a read error may be behind it. The V gene is TRBV6-6, the J gene TRBJ1-1, with TRBD1 as a possible D gene (6 bases). The germline V gene has CDR1 MNHNY and CDR2 SVGAGI (reference sequence). The CDR3 consists of 15 residues. This CDR3 reads CVSSYLGGQSTEAFF. Written as DNA, the CDR3 is TGTGTCAGCAGTTACCTCGGTGGACAGAGCACTGAAGCTTTCTTT.

This clonotype has only a few counts. J is TRBJ2-2 and V is TRBV4-3; 9 positions match TRBD1. CDR3 length equals 15 residues. Looked up from germline, CDR1 is LGHNA and CDR2 is YSLEER. After removal of 3 bases from V and 7 bases from J, the junction contained 6 bases not matched to a gene. CDR3 sequence (DNA): TGCGCCAGCAGCCACCACCGACAGGGGGGCGGGGAGCTGTTTTTT. Translating gives CASSHHRQGGGELFF.